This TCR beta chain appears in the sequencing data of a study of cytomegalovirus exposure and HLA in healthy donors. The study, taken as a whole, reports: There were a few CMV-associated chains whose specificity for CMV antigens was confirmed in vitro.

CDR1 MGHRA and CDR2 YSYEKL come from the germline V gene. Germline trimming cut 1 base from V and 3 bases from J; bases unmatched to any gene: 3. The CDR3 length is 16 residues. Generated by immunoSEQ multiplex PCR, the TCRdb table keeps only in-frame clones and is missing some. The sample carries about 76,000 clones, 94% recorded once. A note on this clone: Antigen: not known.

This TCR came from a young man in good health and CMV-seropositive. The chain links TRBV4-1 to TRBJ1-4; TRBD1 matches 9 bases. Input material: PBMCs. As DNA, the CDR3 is TGCGCCAGCAGCCAAGCGACAGGGGGTGCTAATGAAAAACTGTTTTTT. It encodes CASSQATGGANEKLFF.